The 24 T cell receptor beta chains below come from one sample, sequenced in a study of blood T cell repertoires in COVID-19. Sequencing was performed with immunoSEQ multiplex PCR; in TCRdb, only in-frame clones are kept and a portion is missing. The sample holds some 100,000 clones, approximately 80% seen once. Material: peripheral blood. These receptors all come from a man between 65 and 80 years old with acute or convalescent COVID-19.

The chain carries TRBV11-1 and TRBJ2-5; 9 bases line up with TRBD1. Per germline, CDR1 SGHAT and CDR2 FQDESV (reference sequence). The V segment lost 5 bases and the J segment 5 bases; nucleotides outside the gene matches: 6. The CDR3 consists of 14 residues. CDR3 DNA sequence: TGTGCCAGCAGCGTCACAGGGGGCTCGGAGACCCAGTACTTC. This sequence encodes CASSVTGGSETQYF.

This chain connects TRBV27 to TRBJ2-5; 16 bases align to TRBD2. The CDR3 contains 16 residues. Germline trimming cut 6 bases from V and 1 base from J; bases unmatched to any gene: 2. The germline V gene has CDR1 MNHEY and CDR2 SMNVEV (reference sequence). CDR3 sequence reads: CASSGTSGGGQETQYF. The CDR3 DNA reads as TGTGCCAGCAGCGGGACTAGCGGGGGGGGCCAAGAGACCCAGTACTTC.

This clone was seen a few times. V gene TRBV10-2 combines with J gene TRBJ1-2; 10 bases map to TRBD1. Trimming took 6 bases from V and 5 from J; bases not matched to a gene: 6. CDR3 length: 14 residues. From germline, CDR1 is WSHSY and CDR2 SAAADI. DNA for the CDR3: TGCGCCAGCAGGGGGGACAGGGGACCGTATGGCTACACCTTC. Residues: CASRGDRGPYGYTF.

This clone was picked up a small number of times. J is TRBJ2-7 and V is TRBV30, with D possibly matching TRBD1 (6 bases). The CDR3 consists of 14 residues. The germline gives CDR1 GTSNPN, CDR2 SVGIG (reference sequence). The germline V and J ends were trimmed by 3 bases and 7 bases, with 19 bases remaining between them. The CDR3 here is CAWSDPQGSWEQYF. CDR3 coding DNA: TGTGCCTGGAGCGACCCCCAGGGGTCGTGGGAGCAGTACTTC.

J is TRBJ2-4 and V is TRBV7-2; TRBD1 is a possible D gene (5 bases). CDR3 length: 13 residues. V dropped 1 base and J dropped 4 bases, with 5 bases sitting between them. From germline, CDR1 is SGHTA and CDR2 FQGNSA. The CDR3 protein is CASSLDRKNIQYF. The CDR3 DNA reads TGTGCCAGCAGCTTAGACAGGAAAAACATTCAGTACTTC.

This clone was seen more than once but under ten times. CDR3 protein: CASSPGGAANEQYF. The CDR3 DNA is TGTGCCAGCAGTCCCGGCGGCGCCGCCAACGAGCAGTACTTC. The chain links TRBV6-2 or TRBV6-3 to TRBJ2-7; D unclear. This CDR3 has 14 residues. Germline V gene data show CDR1 as MNHEY and CDR2 as SVGEGT. V was trimmed by 5 bases and J by 5 bases, leaving 16 bases between them.

The chain joins TRBV5-1 to TRBJ1-1; maybe TRBD1 (6 bases). The CDR3 consists of 15 residues. Germline values: CDR1 SGHRS, CDR2 YFSETQ. V lost 4 bases and J lost 1, with 14 bases in between. The CDR3 is CASSRATGGNTEAFF. For the CDR3, the DNA is TGCGCCAGCAGCCGCGCGACAGGAGGGAACACTGAAGCTTTCTTT.

The chain recombines TRBV6-5 with TRBJ1-5, with 7 positions matching TRBD1. Germline V gene sequence: CDR1 MNHEY, CDR2 SVGAGI. This CDR3 contains 13 residues. After removal of 6 bases from V and 4 bases from J, the junction contained 3 bases not matched to a gene. The DNA for the CDR3 is TGTGCCAGCAGCACGACAGGGAATCAGCCCCAGCATTTT. Protein sequence: CASSTTGNQPQHF.

The rearrangement links TRBV6-5 to TRBJ2-3; D remains ambiguous. Germline V gives CDR1 MNHEY, CDR2 SVGAGI. This CDR3 region has 15 residues. V lost 0 bases and J lost 4, with 11 bases in between. As DNA, the CDR3 is TGTGCCAGCAGTTACTCGTGGATGGGCCCAGATACGCAGTATTTT. This gives the protein CASSYSWMGPDTQYF.

This chain joins TRBV5-1 and TRBJ1-1, with 7 bases lining up with TRBD1. V lost 3 bases, J lost 6 bases, and 8 bases stayed unmatched. CDR1 is SGHRS, CDR2 YFSETQ, per germline. There are 14 residues in the CDR3. The CDR3, as DNA: TGCGCCAGCAGCTGGGGGGACAGAGCCTCTGAAGCTTTCTTT. As protein: CASSWGDRASEAFF.

This chain joins TRBV9 and TRBJ1-2; D unclear. The germline CDR1 and CDR2 sequences are SGDLS and YYNGEE. Trimming removed 2 bases from V and 4 bases from J, with 9 bases in between. The CDR3 loop spans 13 amino acids. The DNA of the CDR3 is TGTGCCAGCAGCGTTTCTCTATCCTATGGCTACACCTTC. It encodes CASSVSLSYGYTF.

The gene calls are TRBV29-1 and TRBJ2-3, with TRBD2 as a possible D gene (5 bases). Per the germline V gene, CDR1 is SQVTM and CDR2 is ANQGSEA. Trimming took 3 bases from V and 3 from J, leaving 22 bases between them. The CDR3 spans 17 residues. CDR3 sequence (DNA): TGCAGCGTTGATCAGAAACGGGGAGCCGCACGGACAGATACGCAGTATTTT. Protein product: CSVDQKRGAARTDTQYF.

This clone was detected only once. The rearrangement links TRBV29-1 to TRBJ2-7; 7 bases are shared with TRBD1. The CDR3 has 14 residues. CDR1 SQVTM and CDR2 ANQGSEA come from the germline V gene. The V segment lost 1 base and the J segment 2 bases; nucleotides outside the gene matches: 5. CDR3 region: CSVEGQGSAYEQYF. CDR3 bases: TGCAGCGTTGAAGGACAGGGTAGCGCCTACGAGCAGTACTTC.

The J gene is TRBJ1-2, the V gene TRBV3-1 (or the pseudogene TRBV3-2); a weak D match, TRBD1 (5 bases). Germline V lookup: CDR1 LGHDT, CDR2 YNNKEL (reference sequence). The length of the CDR3 is 14 residues. V was trimmed by 0 bases and J by 10 bases, leaving 15 bases between them. CDR3 amino acids: CASSQDRAGPHYTF. The CDR3 bases are TGTGCCAGCAGCCAAGATCGGGCAGGGCCGCACTACACCTTC.

This clone was seen more than once but under ten times. CDR3 sequence: CASSDYGLAYNEQFF. DNA of the CDR3: TGCGCCAGCAGCGATTACGGACTAGCCTACAATGAGCAGTTCTTC. The rearrangement joins TRBV5-1 to TRBJ2-1, with 7 positions matching TRBD2. The CDR3 sequence is 15 residues long. After removal of 4 bases from V and 2 bases from J, the junction contained 6 bases not matched to a gene. CDR1 and CDR2 from the germline V gene are SGHRS and YFSETQ.

The rearrangement links TRBV11-3 to TRBJ1-1; maybe TRBD1 (5 bases). Germline V lookup: CDR1 SGHNT, CDR2 YENEEA. The V end lost 2 bases, the J end lost 2 bases, and 6 bases lay between the germline ends. The CDR3 sequence is 13 residues long. CDR3 region: CASSLQGNTEAFF. The CDR3, as DNA: TGTGCCAGCAGCTTACAGGGTAACACTGAAGCTTTCTTT.

This chain links TRBV7-6 with TRBJ2-2; 12 positions agree with TRBD1. J gave up 5 bases and V 5 bases, and 6 bases lay outside the gene matches. Germline-derived CDR1 and CDR2 are SGHVS and FNYEAQ. The CDR3 runs 16 residues. CDR3 protein: CASSQGQGARTGELFF. The CDR3 DNA sequence: TGTGCCAGCAGCCAGGGACAGGGGGCGCGGACCGGGGAGCTGTTTTTT.

This rearrangement joins TRBV14 to TRBJ1-6, with D unresolved. Per the germline V gene, CDR1 is SGHDN and CDR2 is FVKESK. This CDR3 is built from 13 residues. V was trimmed by 2 bases and J by 6 bases, leaving 5 bases between them. The CDR3 DNA reads as TGTGCCAGCAGCCAACTTTTTAATTCACCCCTCCACTTT. Translating it yields CASSQLFNSPLHF.

The chain employs TRBV5-6 and TRBJ2-3; 7 bases map to TRBD2. V shed 6 bases, J shed 0 bases, and the junction held 10 bases outside the gene matches. Germline V gene lookup returns CDR1 SGHDT and CDR2 YYEEEE. This CDR3 has 16 amino acids. The CDR3 nucleotides are TGTGCCAGCACTGAGGGACTACCGCTTAGCACAGATACGCAGTATTTT. Amino acid sequence: CASTEGLPLSTDTQYF.

The chain carries TRBV5-1 and TRBJ2-1; 14 bases fit TRBD2. The CDR3 has 15 amino acids. Germline V lookup: CDR1 SGHRS, CDR2 YFSETQ. V shed 3 bases, J shed 9 bases, and the junction held 5 bases outside the gene matches. The CDR3 coding sequence is TGCGCCAGCAGCTCCGGACTAGCGGGAGGCACTGAGCAGTTCTTC. It is translated as CASSSGLAGGTEQFF.

The V call is TRBV18, the J call TRBJ2-2; 9 nucleotides line up with TRBD1. The V gene's germline CDR1 is KGHSH and CDR2 LQKENI. The V and J ends lost 3 bases and 3 bases, in that order; junction bases with no gene match: 2. This CDR3 has 15 residues. CDR3 loop: CASSPGTGHTGELFF. CDR3 DNA: TGTGCCAGCTCACCCGGGACAGGGCACACCGGGGAGCTGTTTTTT. Full variable domain (rest looked up from reference TRBV18 and TRBJ2-2): NAGVMQNPRHLVRRRGQEARLRCSPMKGHSHVYWYRQLPEEGLKFMVYLQKENIIDESGMPKERFSAEFPKEGPSILRIQQVVRGDSAAYFCASSPGTGHTGELFFGEGSRLTVL.

The J gene is TRBJ2-3, the V gene TRBV11-2; D perhaps matches TRBD2 (7 bases). V shed 2 bases and J shed 0 bases, with 15 bases lying between them. Germline V gives CDR1 SGHAT, CDR2 FQNNGV. This CDR3 region has 17 residues. CDR3 sequence: CASSLRGASGSTDTQYF. CDR3 DNA: TGTGCCAGCAGCTTACGGGGGGCTAGCGGAAGCACAGATACGCAGTATTTT.

The CDR3 DNA reads TGTGCCAGCTCAGCAAACCTCGACAGCACCTATGGCTACACCTTC. Encoded protein: CASSANLDSTYGYTF. The chain recombines TRBV18 with TRBJ1-2; maybe TRBD1 (5 bases). Germline V CDR1 and CDR2: KGHSH, LQKENI. This CDR3 region has 15 residues. Between the trimmed V and J ends, which lost 5 bases and 4 bases, there was a span of 17 bases. The variable domain in full, completed from reference TRBV18 and TRBJ1-2, reads NAGVMQNPRHLVRRRGQEARLRCSPMKGHSHVYWYRQLPEEGLKFMVYLQKENIIDESGMPKERFSAEFPKEGPSILRIQQVVRGDSAAYFCASSANLDSTYGYTFGSGTRLTVV.

This rearrangement joins TRBV5-1 to TRBJ1-1; weak D call: TRBD1 (6 bases). CDR3 length: 15 residues. Germline CDR1 SGHRS, CDR2 YFSETQ. Between the trimmed V and J ends, which lost 1 base and 4 bases, there was a span of 14 bases. The CDR3 bases are TGCGCCAGCAGCTTGTTGGGGCAGGGGAGCACTGAAGCTTTCTTT. Translating gives CASSLLGQGSTEAFF.